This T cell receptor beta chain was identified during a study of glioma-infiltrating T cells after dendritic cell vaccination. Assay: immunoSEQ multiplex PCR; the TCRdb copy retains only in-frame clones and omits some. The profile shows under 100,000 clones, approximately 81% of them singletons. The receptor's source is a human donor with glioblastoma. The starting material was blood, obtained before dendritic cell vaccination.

CDR3 sequence: CASSLALGPNTEAFF. Written as DNA, the CDR3 is TGCGCCAGCAGCTTGGCCCTAGGTCCGAACACTGAAGCTTTCTTT. The chain has TRBV5-1 and TRBJ1-1; D not resolved. The V gene lost 0 bases and the J gene lost 1 base, with 10 bases spanning the gap. Per the germline V gene, CDR1 is SGHRS and CDR2 is YFSETQ. The CDR3 consists of 15 residues. The whole variable domain, remainder taken from reference TRBV5-1 and TRBJ1-1, is KAGVTQTPRYLIKTRGQQVTLSCSPISGHRSVSWYQQTPGQGLQFLFEYFSETQRNKGNFPGRFSGRQFSNSRSEMNVSTLELGDSALYLCASSLALGPNTEAFFGQGTRLTVV.